The 15 T cell receptor beta chains listed next were all sequenced from one sample in a study of vaccination effects on CD4 cells after COVID-19. ViraFEST expansion of antigen-specific CD4+ T cells with viral peptide pools preceded sequencing. Subsequent to approximately 9 days of culture, CD4+ T cells were isolated. The vaccine recipients had no prior SARS-CoV-2 infection, with negative nucleocapsid antibodies. Antigen specificity for these receptors is unknown. Produced via immunoSEQ multiplex PCR; TCRdb's table is partial and in-frame only. The data show tens of thousands of clones, 65% to 85% seen once. This specimen consisted of CD4+ T cells from PBMCs cultured with HCoV-NL63 spike peptides, obtained before COVID-19 vaccination. Every receptor here comes from a human donor who received a COVID-19 vaccine.

The chain joins TRBV24-1 to TRBJ1-5; no clear D. The germline gives CDR1 KGHDR, CDR2 SFDVKD. V shed 3 bases and J shed 4 bases, with 3 bases lying between them. The CDR3 runs to 12 residues. CDR3 nucleotides: TGTGCCACCAGTGATCATAATCAGCCCCAGCATTTT. Translated: CATSDHNQPQHF.

This rearrangement joins TRBV24-1 to TRBJ2-7; 9 nucleotides agree with TRBD1. Trimming at V came to 7 bases and at J to 7 bases, leaving 7 bases not matched to a gene. The CDR3 runs 13 residues. Germline assignment: CDR1 KGHDR and CDR2 SFDVKD. CDR3 sequence (DNA): TGTGCCACCAGCCAAGGACAGGGGTGGGAGCAGTACGTC. This sequence encodes CATSQGQGWEQYV.

This clone was observed a handful of times. The CDR3 sequence is CASSSQSGGYYEQYV. CDR3 sequence (DNA): TGTGCCAGCAGCTCACAATCCGGGGGGTACTACGAGCAGTACGTC. The rearrangement uses TRBV7-2 and TRBJ2-7, with 7 bases fitting TRBD2. CDR1 is SGHTA, CDR2 FQGNSA, per germline. The CDR3 totals 15 residues. The trim removed 4 bases at V and 3 bases at J, leaving 9 bases unmatched.

The chain links TRBV6-2 or TRBV6-3 to TRBJ2-7; possibly TRBD1 for D (5 bases). Trimming stripped 6 bases from V and 5 bases from J, with 11 bases between. The germline V gene encodes CDR1 MNHEY and CDR2 SVGEGT. The CDR3 extends over 12 amino acids. CDR3 protein: CASSDSYDEQYV. As DNA, the CDR3 is TGTGCCAGCAGCGACAGTTACGACGAGCAGTACGTC.

CDR3 protein: CASSSRHNSYGYTF. As DNA, the CDR3 is TGTGCCAGCAGCTCGCGACATAATTCCTATGGCTACACCTTC. V and J are TRBV5-8 and TRBJ1-2; D call uncertain. The germline V gene encodes CDR1 SGHTS and CDR2 YDEGEE. V lost 3 bases to trimming and J lost 4 bases, with 13 bases between them. The CDR3 is made up of 14 amino acids.

CDR3 loop: CASSLALAGINEQFF. Written as DNA, the CDR3 is TGTGCCAGCAGCTTAGCGCTAGCGGGAATCAATGAGCAGTTCTTC. V is TRBV7-3 and J is TRBJ2-1, with 9 bases that match TRBD2. Germline CDR1 reads SGHTA; CDR2 reads FQGTGA. This CDR3 region has 15 residues. Germline trimming cut 2 bases from V and 6 bases from J; bases unmatched to any gene: 5.

V usage is TRBV3-1 (or the pseudogene TRBV3-2) and J usage is TRBJ2-5, with 8 bases that match TRBD2. The CDR3 covers 15 residues. Trimming took 10 bases from V and 5 from J; bases not matched to a gene: 15. Germline V gene data show CDR1 as LGHDT and CDR2 as YNNKEL (reference sequence). CDR3 nucleotide sequence: TGTGCCACAACCACGCGGGGGGACTACCGGGAGACCCAGTACTTC. It is translated as CATTTRGDYRETQYF.

This clone was recorded only once. The chain links TRBV19 to TRBJ2-1; D perhaps matches TRBD2 (6 bases). This CDR3 comprises 13 residues. V was pared by 6 bases and J by 6 bases, with 12 bases between. The germline gives CDR1 LNHDA, CDR2 SQIVND (reference sequence). CDR3 sequence reads: CASSPLGGNEQFF. The CDR3 nucleotides read TGTGCCAGTAGCCCTCTGGGGGGCAATGAGCAGTTCTTC. Full variable domain (outside the CDR3, taken from reference TRBV19 and TRBJ2-1): DGGITQSPKYLFRKEGQNVTLSCEQNLNHDAMYWYRQDPGQGLRLIYYSQIVNDFQKGDIAEGYSVSREKKESFPLTVTSAQKNPTAFYLCASSPLGGNEQFFGPGTRLTVL.

This chain joins TRBV5-6 and TRBJ1-6; possible D gene TRBD1, 6 bases. V was pared by 1 base and J by 10 bases, with 9 bases between. This CDR3 has 13 residues. Germline V CDR1 and CDR2: SGHDT, YYEEEE. As DNA, the CDR3 is TGTGCCAGCAGCTTGACGGGGGCCTCACCCCTCCACTTT. Protein sequence: CASSLTGASPLHF.

The CDR3 coding sequence is TGTGCCTGGAGTAGGACAGTTAGCAATCAGCCCCAGCATTTT. It encodes CAWSRTVSNQPQHF. The V gene is TRBV30, the J gene TRBJ1-5; maybe TRBD1 (6 bases). Trimming stripped 2 bases from V and 0 bases from J, with 8 bases between. The CDR3 is 14 amino acids. Germline CDR1 GTSNPN, CDR2 SVGIG (reference sequence).

The sample holds one count of this clone. The chain is built from TRBV12-3 or TRBV12-4 and TRBJ2-3; unclear D gene. The CDR3 is 11 residues long. V was cut by 3 bases and J by 8 bases, with 6 bases left in between. The CDR3 loop is CASSLSGTQYF. CDR3 DNA: TGTGCCAGCAGTTTGAGTGGTACGCAGTATTTT.

The J gene is TRBJ1-3, the V gene TRBV5-4; TRBD1 agrees at 9 bases. Germline V gene sequence: CDR1 SGHNT, CDR2 YYREEE (reference sequence). This CDR3 region has 17 residues. V lost 3 bases, J lost 3 bases, and 10 bases stayed unmatched. The CDR3 sequence: CASSWATGTGHGNTIYF. The CDR3 nucleotides read TGTGCCAGCAGCTGGGCCACCGGGACAGGGCATGGAAACACCATATATTTT.

The V call is TRBV7-2, the J call TRBJ2-5; D perhaps matches TRBD2 (6 bases). CDR3 length: 13 amino acids. V was trimmed by 3 bases and J by 2 bases, leaving 7 bases between them. Germline-derived CDR1 and CDR2 are SGHTA and FQGNSA. The CDR3 here is CASSFAGQETQYF. The CDR3 DNA is TGTGCCAGCAGCTTCGCGGGGCAAGAGACCCAGTACTTC.

The J gene is TRBJ2-5, the V gene TRBV10-2, with 7 bases matching TRBD1. CDR3 size: 14 residues. V shed 8 bases, J shed 5 bases, and the junction held 11 bases outside the gene matches. Germline-derived CDR1 and CDR2 are WSHSY and SAAADI. The CDR3 reads CASQRQGSVETQYF. The CDR3, as DNA: TGCGCCAGCCAAAGACAGGGAAGCGTCGAGACCCAGTACTTC.

The chain uses TRBV5-1 and TRBJ2-5, with D possibly matching TRBD2 (5 bases). This CDR3 has 16 amino acids. Between the trimmed V and J ends, which lost 4 bases and 5 bases, there was a span of 21 bases. The germline V gene has CDR1 SGHRS and CDR2 YFSETQ. CDR3 protein: CASSHLGGISGETQYF. CDR3 in DNA: TGCGCCAGCAGCCATCTCGGAGGAATCTCTGGGGAGACCCAGTACTTC.